Listed here are 14 T cell receptor beta chains from one sample, sequenced in a study of cytomegalovirus exposure and HLA in healthy donors. The protocol was immunoSEQ multiplex PCR, while the TCRdb copy is restricted to in-frame clones and leaves out a portion. The sample gives about 140,000 clones, about 86% of which show up once; 7.5% to 8.5% is in the top ten. What was sequenced was PBMCs. The receptors shown here come from a woman aged 18-29 years in good health and CMV-seropositive.

The CDR3 DNA reads TGTGCCAGCAGCTTGCCTCTTGGGCTCGAGCAGTACTTC. It translates to CASSLPLGLEQYF. The J gene is TRBJ2-7, the V gene TRBV5-6; no definite D call. Trimming took off 1 base at V and 6 bases at J, with 11 bases between the two ends. The CDR3 covers 13 residues. Germline-derived CDR1 and CDR2 are SGHDT and YYEEEE.

CDR3 sequence reads: CASSPPNTYGYTF. CDR3 nucleotides: TGTGCCAGCAGCCCGCCCAACACCTATGGCTACACCTTC. The chain carries TRBV7-6 and TRBJ1-2; no firm D call. V lost 5 bases and J 4 bases, leaving 11 bases between the germline ends. CDR3 size: 13 residues. Germline V gene sequence: CDR1 SGHVS, CDR2 FNYEAQ.

The gene calls are TRBV6-5 and TRBJ1-5; no clear D. Per the germline V gene, CDR1 is MNHEY and CDR2 is SVGAGI. CDR3 length equals 14 residues. The V end was cut by 2 bases, the J end by 3 bases, with 8 bases between. In nucleotides, the CDR3 is TGTGCCAGCAGTTACCCAGGCCTCAATCAGCCCCAGCATTTT. Protein sequence: CASSYPGLNQPQHF.

The chain is built from TRBV4-3 and TRBJ1-4; D remains unclear. The CDR3 runs 16 residues. The germline CDR1 and CDR2 sequences are LGHNA and YSLEER. V was cut by 3 bases and J by 8 bases, with 19 bases left in between. The CDR3 is CASSQERAGLGEKLFF. The CDR3 nucleotides read TGCGCCAGCAGCCAGGAGAGGGCGGGTCTGGGAGAAAAACTGTTTTTT.

The rearrangement uses TRBV7-6 and TRBJ1-2; the D is unclear. The germline CDR1 and CDR2 sequences are SGHVS and FNYEAQ. The CDR3 totals 13 residues. V lost 2 bases and J lost 7, with 11 bases in between. In DNA form, the CDR3 reads TGTGCCAGCAGCTTAAACCCAAAACTTGGCTACACCTTC. Protein product: CASSLNPKLGYTF.

The chain is built from TRBV10-3 and TRBJ2-1; unclear D gene. CDR3 length equals 14 residues. Germline lookup yields CDR1 ENHRY and CDR2 SYGVKD. Trimming pared 0 bases from V and 7 bases from J, leaving 10 bases between. The DNA of the CDR3 is TGTGCCATCAGTGAGTCGCTTTCTCGGAATGAGCAGTTCTTC. This gives the protein CAISESLSRNEQFF.

The chain employs TRBV28 and TRBJ1-5; weak D call: TRBD1 (6 bases). Germline-derived CDR1 and CDR2 are MDHEN and SYDVKM. Trimming pared 7 bases from V and 5 bases from J, leaving 9 bases between. This CDR3 is 12 amino acids long. CDR3 amino acids: CASTDRYQPQHF. The CDR3 DNA sequence: TGTGCCAGCACCGACAGGTATCAGCCCCAGCATTTT.

V usage is TRBV28 and J usage is TRBJ1-5, with a weak D call TRBD1 (5 bases). CDR1 is MDHEN and CDR2 is SYDVKM in the germline V gene. Trimming pared 6 bases from V and 7 bases from J, leaving 16 bases between. The CDR3 loop spans 14 amino acids. Here the CDR3 reads CASRLLGRAQPQHF. The CDR3 coding sequence is TGTGCCAGCAGGCTCCTCGGCAGGGCGCAGCCCCAGCATTTT.

The chain has TRBV9 and TRBJ2-7, with a possible D match to TRBD2 (5 bases). Between the trimmed V and J ends, which lost 4 bases and 6 bases, there was a span of 11 bases. CDR3 length: 12 amino acids. Germline CDR1 reads SGDLS; CDR2 reads YYNGEE. The CDR3, as DNA: TGTGCCAGCAGCCTACTAGATAGCGAGCAGTACTTC. Translating it yields CASSLLDSEQYF.

CDR3: CASGDRGLYEQYF. CDR3 nucleotides: TGTGCCAGCGGGGACAGGGGGCTCTACGAGCAGTACTTC. The V call is TRBV7-2, the J call TRBJ2-7; 12 bases line up with TRBD1. J was trimmed by 3 bases and V by 8 bases; bases with no gene match: 2. CDR1 and CDR2 from the germline V gene are SGHTA and FQGNSA. The CDR3 spans 13 residues.

The CDR3 sequence is CAWAQGPYEQYF. In DNA form, the CDR3 reads TGTGCCTGGGCACAGGGGCCCTACGAGCAGTACTTC. The chain employs TRBV30 and TRBJ2-7; 7 bases map to TRBD1. Germline-derived CDR1 and CDR2 are GTSNPN and SVGIG (reference sequence). The V and J ends lost 5 bases and 2 bases, in that order; junction bases with no gene match: 3. The CDR3 has 12 residues.

This chain connects TRBV25-1 to TRBJ2-1; D not resolved. V lost 6 bases, J lost 0 bases, and 15 bases lay in between. Germline CDR1 is MGHDK and CDR2 is SYGVNS. The CDR3 sequence is 16 residues long. CDR3 sequence (DNA): TGTGCCAGCAGCGTCCCCGGCGGTAGCTCCTACAATGAGCAGTTCTTC. Its protein is CASSVPGGSSYNEQFF.

The rearrangement joins TRBV7-9 to TRBJ1-2, with TRBD1 matching 8 bases. CDR3 length: 18 residues. The V segment lost 5 bases and the J segment 7 bases; nucleotides outside the gene matches: 21. CDR1 and CDR2 from the germline V gene are SEHNR and FQNEAQ (reference sequence). The CDR3 reads CASSPSTRAGGPLSGYTF. The CDR3 nucleotides are TGTGCCAGCAGCCCTAGTACGCGGGCAGGGGGCCCCTTGAGTGGCTACACCTTC.

The rearrangement uses TRBV28 and TRBJ1-2, with 8 positions matching TRBD1. The length of the CDR3 is 15 residues. From germline, CDR1 is MDHEN and CDR2 SYDVKM. V dropped 5 bases and J dropped 6; count of bases not matched to a gene: 11. CDR3 region: CASSTFPGQEDGYTF. CDR3 bases: TGTGCCAGCAGTACCTTCCCGGGACAGGAAGATGGCTACACCTTC.